The clone carrying this T cell receptor beta chain appeared a few times. The antigen remains unidentified. The library protocol tagged individual cDNA molecules with unique molecular identifiers. TCRdb fed the 5' RACE reads into MiXCR, producing one record per CDR3 protein. The sample shows fewer than 85,000 distinct CDR3 sequences, 15% of them seen only once. This record comes from a study of early T cells in non-severe SARS-CoV-2 infection. Across the whole study: Chains stayed unpaired after sequencing of bulk RNA from unsorted whole blood.

Findings and caveats of the study: There was a bias toward anti-spike CD8 responses in VDJdb matching, which missed private and CD4 specificities.

CDR1 is SGHNT, CDR2 YENEEA, per germline. V gave up 1 base and J gave up 11 bases, with 11 bases separating them. The CDR3 has 12 amino acids. The chain carries TRBV11-3 and TRBJ1-1; D is perhaps TRBD1 (5 bases). The sequence was collected from an adult who was a healthcare worker with PCR-confirmed SARS-CoV-2 infection or an uninfected control (not recorded which). The sequencing sample was made of whole blood. This CDR3 reads CASSLGGARAFF. The DNA for the CDR3 is TGTGCCAGCAGCTTAGGTGGGGCCAGGGCTTTCTTT.